This TCR beta chain was identified in a study of blood T cell repertoires in COVID-19. The V and J ends lost 3 bases and 6 bases respectively, with 14 bases between them. Germline CDR1 and CDR2: GTSNPN and SVGIG (reference sequence). The CDR3 totals 14 residues. Here immunoSEQ multiplex PCR was the method, and the copy in TCRdb shows in-frame clones only, minus some. The table has 400,000 to 450,000 clones, approximately 90% seen once. The receptor was derived from a man aged 18 to 35 with COVID-19, enrolled during active disease. Sequencing used peripheral blood. This chain connects TRBV30 to TRBJ2-2; D remains unclear. This CDR3 reads CAWRISNRAGELFF. CDR3 bases: TGTGCCTGGAGGATTTCTAACCGGGCCGGGGAGCTGTTTTTT.